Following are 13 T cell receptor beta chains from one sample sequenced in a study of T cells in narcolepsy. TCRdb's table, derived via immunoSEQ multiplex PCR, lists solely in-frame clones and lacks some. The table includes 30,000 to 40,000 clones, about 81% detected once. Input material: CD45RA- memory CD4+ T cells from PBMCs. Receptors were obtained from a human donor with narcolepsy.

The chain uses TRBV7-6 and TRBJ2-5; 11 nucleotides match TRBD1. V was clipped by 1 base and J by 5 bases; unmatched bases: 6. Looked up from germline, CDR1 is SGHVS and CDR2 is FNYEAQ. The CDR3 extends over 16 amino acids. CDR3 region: CASSLVGTGGGETQYF. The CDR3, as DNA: TGTGCCAGCAGCTTAGTGGGGACAGGGGGTGGGGAGACCCAGTACTTC. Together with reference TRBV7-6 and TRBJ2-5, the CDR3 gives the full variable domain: GAGVSQSPRYKVTKRGQDVALRCDPISGHVSLYWYRQALGQGPEFLTYFNYEAQQDKSGLPNDRFSAERPEGSISTLTIQRTEQRDSAMYRCASSLVGTGGGETQYFGPGTRLLVL.

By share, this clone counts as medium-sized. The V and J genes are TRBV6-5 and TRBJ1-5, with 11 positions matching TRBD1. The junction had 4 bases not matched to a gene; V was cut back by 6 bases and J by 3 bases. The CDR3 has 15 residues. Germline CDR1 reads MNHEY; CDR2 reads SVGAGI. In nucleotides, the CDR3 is TGTGCCAGCAGACCCGGACAGGGGGCCAATCAGCCCCAGCATTTT. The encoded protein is CASRPGQGANQPQHF.

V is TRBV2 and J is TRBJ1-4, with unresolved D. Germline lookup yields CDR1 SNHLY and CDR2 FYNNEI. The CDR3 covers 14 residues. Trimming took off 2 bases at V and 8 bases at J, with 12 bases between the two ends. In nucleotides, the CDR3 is TGTGCCAGCAGTGAAACTCGGGCCATCGAAAAACTGTTTTTT. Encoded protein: CASSETRAIEKLFF.

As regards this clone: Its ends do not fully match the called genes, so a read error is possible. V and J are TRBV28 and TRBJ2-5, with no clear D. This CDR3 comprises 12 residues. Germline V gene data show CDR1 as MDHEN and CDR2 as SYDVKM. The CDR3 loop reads CASSSPQLGRNF. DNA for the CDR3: TGTGCCAGCAGTTCCCCCCAGCTAGGACGGAACTTC.

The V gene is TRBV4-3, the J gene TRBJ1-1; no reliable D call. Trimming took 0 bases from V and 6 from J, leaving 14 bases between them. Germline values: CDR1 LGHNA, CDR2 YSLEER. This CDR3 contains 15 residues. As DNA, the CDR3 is TGCGCCAGCAGCCAAGATCTTTACAGAAAGCCTGAAGCTTTCTTT. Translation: CASSQDLYRKPEAFF.

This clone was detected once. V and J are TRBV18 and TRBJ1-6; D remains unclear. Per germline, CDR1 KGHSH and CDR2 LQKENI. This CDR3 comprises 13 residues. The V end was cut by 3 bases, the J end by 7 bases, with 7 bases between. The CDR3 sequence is CASSPDSNSPLHF. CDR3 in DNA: TGTGCCAGCTCACCGGACTCCAATTCACCCCTCCACTTT.

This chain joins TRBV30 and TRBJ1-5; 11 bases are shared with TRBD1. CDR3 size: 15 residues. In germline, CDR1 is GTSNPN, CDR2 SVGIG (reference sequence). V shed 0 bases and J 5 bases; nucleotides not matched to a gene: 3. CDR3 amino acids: CAWSVGGQGDQPQHF. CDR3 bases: TGTGCCTGGAGTGTAGGGGGACAGGGGGATCAGCCCCAGCATTTT. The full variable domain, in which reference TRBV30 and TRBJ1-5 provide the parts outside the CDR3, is SQTIHQWPATLVQPVGSPLSLECTVEGTSNPNLYWYRQAAGRGLQLLFYSVGIGQISSEVPQNLSASRPQDRQFILSSKKLLLSDSGFYLCAWSVGGQGDQPQHFGDGTRLSIL.

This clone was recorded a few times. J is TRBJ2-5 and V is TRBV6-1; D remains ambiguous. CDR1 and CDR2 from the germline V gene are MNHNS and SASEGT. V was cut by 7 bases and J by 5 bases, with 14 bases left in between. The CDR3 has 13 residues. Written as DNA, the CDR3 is TGTGCCAGCATGGGAACAGTCTGGGAGACCCAGTACTTC. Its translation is CASMGTVWETQYF.

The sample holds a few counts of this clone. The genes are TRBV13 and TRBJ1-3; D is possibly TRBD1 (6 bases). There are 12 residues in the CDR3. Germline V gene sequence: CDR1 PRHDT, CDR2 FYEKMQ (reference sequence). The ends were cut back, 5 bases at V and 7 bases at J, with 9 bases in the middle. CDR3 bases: TGTGCCAGCAGCATACAGGGTAACACCATATATTTT. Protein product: CASSIQGNTIYF.

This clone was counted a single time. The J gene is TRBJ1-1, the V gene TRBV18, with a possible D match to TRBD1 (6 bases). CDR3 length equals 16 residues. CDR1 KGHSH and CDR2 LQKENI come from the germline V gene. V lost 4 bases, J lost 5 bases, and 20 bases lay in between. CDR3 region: CASSQSIIRGATEAFF. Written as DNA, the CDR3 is TGTGCCAGCTCACAATCAATCATCAGGGGAGCGACTGAAGCTTTCTTT.

DNA of the CDR3: TGTGCCAGCAGTGAGACAGGAACCGGGGAGCTGTTTTTT. This codes for CASSETGTGELFF. The gene calls are TRBV2 and TRBJ2-2, with TRBD1 as a possible D gene (6 bases). V was shortened by 3 bases and J by 5 bases, with 7 bases between the two germline ends. The CDR3 contains 13 residues. CDR1 SNHLY and CDR2 FYNNEI come from the germline V gene.

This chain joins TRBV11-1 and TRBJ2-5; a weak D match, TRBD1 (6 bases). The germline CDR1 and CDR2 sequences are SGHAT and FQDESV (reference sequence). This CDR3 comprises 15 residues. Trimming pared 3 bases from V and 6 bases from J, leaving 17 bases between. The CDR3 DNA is TGTGCCAGCAGCTTGAACAGGGCGTTTCTACAGACCCAGTACTTC. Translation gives CASSLNRAFLQTQYF. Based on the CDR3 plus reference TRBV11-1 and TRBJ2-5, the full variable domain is EAEVAQSPRYKITEKSQAVAFWCDPISGHATLYWYRQILGQGPELLVQFQDESVVDDSQLPKDRFSAERLKGVDSTLKIQPAELGDSAMYLCASSLNRAFLQTQYFGPGTRLLVL.

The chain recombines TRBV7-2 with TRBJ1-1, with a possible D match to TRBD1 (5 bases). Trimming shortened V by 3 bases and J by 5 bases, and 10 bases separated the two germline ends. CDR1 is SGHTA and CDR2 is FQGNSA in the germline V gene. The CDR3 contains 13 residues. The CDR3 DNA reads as TGTGCCAGCAGCTTGACAGTTGGGACTGAAGCTTTCTTT. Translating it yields CASSLTVGTEAFF.